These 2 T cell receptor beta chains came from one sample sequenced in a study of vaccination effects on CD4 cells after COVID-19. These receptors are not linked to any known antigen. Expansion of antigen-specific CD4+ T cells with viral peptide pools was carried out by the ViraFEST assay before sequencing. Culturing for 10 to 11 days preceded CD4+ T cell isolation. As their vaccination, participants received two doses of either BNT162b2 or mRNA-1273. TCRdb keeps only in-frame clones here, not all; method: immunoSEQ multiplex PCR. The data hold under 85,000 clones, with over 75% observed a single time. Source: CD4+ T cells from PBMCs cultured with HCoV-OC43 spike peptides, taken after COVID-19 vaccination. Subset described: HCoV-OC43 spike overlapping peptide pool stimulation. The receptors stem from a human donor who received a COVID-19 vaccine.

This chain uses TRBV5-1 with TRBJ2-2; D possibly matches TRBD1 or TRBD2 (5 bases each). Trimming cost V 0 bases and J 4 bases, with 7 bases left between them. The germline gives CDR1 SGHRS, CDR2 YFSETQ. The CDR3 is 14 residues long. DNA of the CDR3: TGCGCCAGCAGCTTGGCTGGGGGCACCGGGGAGCTGTTTTTT. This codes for CASSLAGGTGELFF.

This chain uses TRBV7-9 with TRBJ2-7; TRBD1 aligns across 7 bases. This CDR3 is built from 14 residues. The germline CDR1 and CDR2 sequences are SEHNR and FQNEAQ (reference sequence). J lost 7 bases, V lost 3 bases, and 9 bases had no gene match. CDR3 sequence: CASSFEGGVGEQYV. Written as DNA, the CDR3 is TGTGCCAGCAGCTTCGAAGGGGGCGTGGGGGAGCAGTACGTC.